This T cell receptor (beta chain) came from a study of T cell responses to AZD1222 COVID-19 vaccine. Study outcomes and limitations: In the spike-specific TCR repertoire, nearly half reportedly target unmutated variant regions.

Germline CDR1 and CDR2: MGHDK and SYGVNS. There are 13 residues in the CDR3. V shed 6 bases and J 5 bases; nucleotides not matched to a gene: 1. A remark on this clone: Its specificity is unknown.

The protocol was immunoSEQ multiplex PCR, while the TCRdb copy is restricted to in-frame clones and leaves out a portion. The data contain approximately 85,000 clones, about 86% of them singletons. The rearrangement joins TRBV25-1 to TRBJ1-5; 10 nucleotides agree with TRBD1. The sample consisted of peripheral blood, taken on day 0 of AZD1222 vaccination. The receptor comes from an adult in good health. CDR3: CASRGQGDQPQHF. As DNA, the CDR3 is TGTGCCAGCAGAGGACAGGGGGATCAGCCCCAGCATTTT.